This T cell receptor (beta chain) was sequenced during a study of cytotoxic CD8 clonotypes in ibrutinib-treated CLL. About the research overall: When averaged across all of the samples, the counts came to 255,043 productive templates and about 90,000 productive rearrangements. Study results and limitations: With treatment, public clonotypes, which were uncommon, either contracted or remained stable.

This clone has just a few counts. The antigen remains unidentified. With 1 base removed from V and 3 bases from J, the gap between germline ends came to 3 bases. CDR3 length equals 12 residues. Germline CDR1 and CDR2: KGHSH and LQKENI. Profiled with immunoSEQ multiplex PCR; TCRdb holds only in-frame clones, not every one. The table has about 140,000 clones, about 72% seen once. This sequence originates from a human donor with chronic lymphocytic leukemia. This specimen was PBMCs, taken after 12 months of ibrutinib treatment. The rearrangement links TRBV18 to TRBJ2-5; D remains unclear. CDR3 in DNA: TGTGCCAGCTCACCACTAGAAGAGACCCAGTACTTC. Its protein product is CASSPLEETQYF.